A selection of T cell receptor beta chains follows, all from one sample in a study of regulatory T cells in long-lasting Graves disease. TCRdb analysed the multiplex PCR reads with MiXCR anew, one entry per CDR3 protein. This table holds 600,000 to 650,000 distinct CDR3 sequences, 16% found once. This same sample was also taken into another study, of T cells in Graves' hyperthyroidism and ophthalmopathy.

Source: peripheral blood mononuclear cells (PBMCs), taken at new diagnosis, from a patient treated with antithyroid drugs. The receptors were gathered from a woman in her 30s with Graves disease. Both conserved end residues are part of each CDR3. Each record gives: V gene, J gene, D gene, CDR3 length, clone size, CDR3 DNA, CDR3 protein. D genes are given only for firm matches. Size tells how often a clone was seen (once, few, many) or the class of an expanded clone, and some rows leave it out.

TRBV6-1	TRBJ1-5	NA	13	many	TGTGCCAGCAATCGAGGCCTCAATCAGCCCCAGCATTTT	CASNRGLNQPQHF
TRBV6-2/TRBV6-3	TRBJ2-7	TRBD2	13	many	TGTGCCAGCAGCCAACTAGCGGGCTACGAGCAGTACTTC	CASSQLAGYEQYF
TRBV6-1	TRBJ1-5	NA	16	few	TGTGCCAGCACCGTCTCGATAGCTCCCAGCGATCCGCCCCAGCATTTT	CASTVSIAPSDPPQHF
TRBV30	TRBJ1-5	NA	15	many	TGTGCCTGGAGTGTACATAGGTACCCGGGGCAGCCCCAGCATTTT	CAWSVHRYPGQPQHF
TRBV5-1	TRBJ1-1	NA	13	many	TGCGCCAGCAGCTTTAACCGGAACACTGAAGCTTTCTTT	CASSFNRNTEAFF
TRBV3-1	TRBJ2-1	NA	18	few	TGTGCCAGCAGCCCCATTATCCCGGGTTCCAGCTCCTACAATGAGCAGTTCTTC	CASSPIIPGSSSYNEQFF
TRBV13	TRBJ2-1	NA	15	NA	TGTGCCAGCAGAAGACTAGTGTCGAGTACGGATGAGCAGTTCTTC	CASRRLVSSTDEQFF
TRBV18	TRBJ2-3	NA	15	NA	TGTGCCAGCTCACCTATGGGACCGGGTACAGATACGCAGTATTTT	CASSPMGPGTDTQYF
TRBV20-1	TRBJ2-7	NA	11	few	TGCAGTGCCTGGGACTCTCCCGAGCAGTACTTC	CSAWDSPEQYF
TRBV9	TRBJ2-7	NA	17	few	TGTGCCAGCAGCGTTGGCCCCGACGGACAGAGCTCCTACGAGCAGTACTTC	CASSVGPDGQSSYEQYF
TRBV5-8	TRBJ1-2	TRBD1	16	NA	TGTGCCAGCAGCCGGGGGGGACAGAGCTCTAACTATGGCTACACCTTC	CASSRGGQSSNYGYTF
TRBV7-8	TRBJ1-3	TRBD1	17	few	TGTGCCAGCAGCTCAAGGGGGCGGGACGGCTCTGGAAACACCATATATTTT	CASSSRGRDGSGNTIYF
TRBV30	TRBJ2-1	NA	13	NA	TGTGCCTGGGACTCGATGCTGGGCTATGAGCAGTTCTTC	CAWDSMLGYEQFF
TRBV3-1	TRBJ1-5	TRBD1	15	NA	TGTGCCAGCAGCCAAAACAACAGGGGGGACCAGCCCCAGCATTTT	CASSQNNRGDQPQHF
TRBV5-1	TRBJ1-2	NA	12	many	TGCGCCAGCAGCTTGGCAAACTATGGCTACACCTTC	CASSLANYGYTF
TRBV20-1	TRBJ2-3	TRBD1	15	few	TGCAGTGCTAGTTCGGGGACAGAAGTCACAGATACGCAGTATTTT	CSASSGTEVTDTQYF
TRBV7-9	TRBJ2-7	NA	16	many	TGTGCCAGCAGCCCCCCTCCGGACAGAGTCTCCTACGAGCAGTACTTC	CASSPPPDRVSYEQYF
TRBV7-9	TRBJ2-5	TRBD1	15	few	TGTGCCAGCAGCCCTCGACAGGGCCCATGGGAGACCCAGTACTTC	CASSPRQGPWETQYF
TRBV5-6	TRBJ2-7	NA	13	many	TGTGCCAGCAGCGGTAACATAGCACCCGAGCAGTACTTC	CASSGNIAPEQYF
TRBV6-2/TRBV6-3	TRBJ2-7	NA	12	few	TGTGCCAGCAGCTTGGACTGGTACGAGCAGTACTTC	CASSLDWYEQYF
TRBV3-1	TRBJ1-2	NA	14	few	TGTGCCAGCAGCCAACAGGCGGGAGTAGACGGCTACACCTTC	CASSQQAGVDGYTF
TRBV5-1	TRBJ1-1	NA	14	many	TGCGCCAGCAGCTTGGACGGTCGTAACACTGAAGCTTTCTTT	CASSLDGRNTEAFF
TRBV2	TRBJ1-5	NA	17	few	TGTGCCAGCAGTGAAAGCTTCGGAGGGGGGCAAGGTCAGCCCCAGCATTTT	CASSESFGGGQGQPQHF
TRBV28	TRBJ1-6	NA	14	NA	TGTGCCAGCAGGAAGTCCTACGACAATTCACCCCTCCACTTT	CASRKSYDNSPLHF
TRBV12-3/TRBV12-4	TRBJ1-2	NA	11	many	TGTGCCAGCGGTCGGAACTATGGCTACACCTTC	CASGRNYGYTF
TRBV11-2	TRBJ2-7	NA	12	many	TGTGCCAGCAGCTTTTCTGGGAACGAGCAGTACTTC	CASSFSGNEQYF
TRBV6-1	TRBJ1-5	NA	15	many	TGTGCCAGCAGTAGCATAGGGGGTAGCAATCAGCCCCAGCATTTT	CASSSIGGSNQPQHF
TRBV7-3	TRBJ2-3	TRBD1	15	NA	TGTGCCAGCAGCTTAGGGGGACAGGGGTTTAGATCGCAGTATTTT	CASSLGGQGFRSQYF